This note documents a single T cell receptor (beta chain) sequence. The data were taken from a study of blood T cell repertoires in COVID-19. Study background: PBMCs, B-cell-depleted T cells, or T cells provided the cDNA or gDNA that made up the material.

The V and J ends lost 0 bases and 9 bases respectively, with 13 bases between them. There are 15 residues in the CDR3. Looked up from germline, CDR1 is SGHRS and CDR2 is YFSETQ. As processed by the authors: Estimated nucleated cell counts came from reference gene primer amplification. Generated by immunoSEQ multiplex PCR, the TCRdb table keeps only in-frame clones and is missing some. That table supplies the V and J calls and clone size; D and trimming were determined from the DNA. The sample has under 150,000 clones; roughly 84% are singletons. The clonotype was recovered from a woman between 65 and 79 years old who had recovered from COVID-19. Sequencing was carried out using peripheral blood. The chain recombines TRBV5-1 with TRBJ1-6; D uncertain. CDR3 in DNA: TGCGCCAGCAGCTTGGGCGGGGAGAGGTTTTCACCCCTCCACTTT. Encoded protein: CASSLGGERFSPLHF.